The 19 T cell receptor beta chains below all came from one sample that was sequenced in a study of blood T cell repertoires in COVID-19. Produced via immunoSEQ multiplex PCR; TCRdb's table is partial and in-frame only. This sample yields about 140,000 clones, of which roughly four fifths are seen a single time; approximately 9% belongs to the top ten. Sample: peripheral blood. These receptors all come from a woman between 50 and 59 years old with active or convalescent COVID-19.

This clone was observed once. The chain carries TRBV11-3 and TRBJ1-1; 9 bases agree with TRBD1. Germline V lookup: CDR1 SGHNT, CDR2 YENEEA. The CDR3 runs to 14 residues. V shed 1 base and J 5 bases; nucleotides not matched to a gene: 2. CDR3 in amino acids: CASSLGGQGTEAFF. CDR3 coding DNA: TGTGCCAGCAGCTTAGGGGGACAGGGAACTGAAGCTTTCTTT.

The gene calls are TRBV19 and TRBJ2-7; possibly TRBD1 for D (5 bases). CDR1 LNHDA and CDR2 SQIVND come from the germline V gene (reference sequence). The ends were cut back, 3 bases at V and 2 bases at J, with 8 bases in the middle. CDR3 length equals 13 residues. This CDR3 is CASSIARAYEQYF. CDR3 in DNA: TGTGCCAGTAGTATCGCCAGGGCCTACGAGCAGTACTTC.

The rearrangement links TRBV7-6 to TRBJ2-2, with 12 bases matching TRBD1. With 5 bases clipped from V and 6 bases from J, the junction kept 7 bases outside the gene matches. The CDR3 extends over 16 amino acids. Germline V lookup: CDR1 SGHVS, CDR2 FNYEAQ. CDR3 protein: CASSLGTGGGSGELFF. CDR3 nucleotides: TGTGCCAGCAGCCTGGGGACAGGGGGCGGCTCCGGGGAGCTGTTTTTT.

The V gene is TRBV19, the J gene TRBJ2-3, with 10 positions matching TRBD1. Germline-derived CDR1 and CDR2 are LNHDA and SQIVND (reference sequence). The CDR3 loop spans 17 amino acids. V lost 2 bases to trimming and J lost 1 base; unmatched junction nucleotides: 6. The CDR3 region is CASSIMEGTGGTDTQYF. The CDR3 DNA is TGTGCCAGTAGTATAATGGAGGGGACAGGGGGCACAGATACGCAGTATTTT.

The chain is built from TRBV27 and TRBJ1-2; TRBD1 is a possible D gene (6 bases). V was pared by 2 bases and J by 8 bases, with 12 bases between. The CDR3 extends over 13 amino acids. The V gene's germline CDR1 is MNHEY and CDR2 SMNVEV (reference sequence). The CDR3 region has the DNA TGTGCCAGCAGTTTACGGAACAGGGACGGCTACACCTTC. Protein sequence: CASSLRNRDGYTF.

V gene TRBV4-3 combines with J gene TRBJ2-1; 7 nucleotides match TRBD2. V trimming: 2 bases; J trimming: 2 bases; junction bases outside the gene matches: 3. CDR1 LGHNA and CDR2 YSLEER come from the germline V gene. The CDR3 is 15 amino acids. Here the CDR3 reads CASSQTAGAYNEQFF. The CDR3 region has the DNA TGCGCCAGCAGCCAAACGGCGGGAGCCTACAATGAGCAGTTCTTC.

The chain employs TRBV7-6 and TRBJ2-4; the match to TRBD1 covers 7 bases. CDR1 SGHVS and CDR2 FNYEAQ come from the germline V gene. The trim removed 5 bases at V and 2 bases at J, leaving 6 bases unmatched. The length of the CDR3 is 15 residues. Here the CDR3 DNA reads TGTGCCAGCAGCCCGCGACAGGGTACCAAAAACATTCAGTACTTC. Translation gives CASSPRQGTKNIQYF.

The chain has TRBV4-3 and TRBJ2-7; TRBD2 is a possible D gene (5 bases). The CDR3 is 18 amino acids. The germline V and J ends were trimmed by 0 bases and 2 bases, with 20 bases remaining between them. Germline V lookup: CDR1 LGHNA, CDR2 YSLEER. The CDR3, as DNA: TGCGCCAGCAGCCAAGACATTGGGTGGAACTTCGGGGCCTACGAGCAGTACTTC. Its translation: CASSQDIGWNFGAYEQYF.

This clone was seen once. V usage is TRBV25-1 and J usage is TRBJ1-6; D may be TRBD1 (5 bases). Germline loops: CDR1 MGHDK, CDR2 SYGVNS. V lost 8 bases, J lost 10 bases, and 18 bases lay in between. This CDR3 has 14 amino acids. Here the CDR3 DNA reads TGTGCCAGCGGCCTCTGGGGGGGGAACTCACCCCTCCACTTT. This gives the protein CASGLWGGNSPLHF. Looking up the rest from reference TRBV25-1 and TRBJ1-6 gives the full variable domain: EADIYQTPRYLVIGTGKKITLECSQTMGHDKMYWYQQDPGMELHLIHYSYGVNSTEKGDLSSESTVSRIRTEHFPLTLESARPSHTSQYLCASGLWGGNSPLHFGNGTRLTVT.

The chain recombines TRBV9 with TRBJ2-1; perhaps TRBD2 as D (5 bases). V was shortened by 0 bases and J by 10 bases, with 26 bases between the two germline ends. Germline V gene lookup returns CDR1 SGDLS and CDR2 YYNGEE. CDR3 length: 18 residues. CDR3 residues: CASSVVPRRTVALEEQFF. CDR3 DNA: TGTGCCAGCAGCGTAGTACCCCGGAGGACGGTGGCTCTCGAGGAGCAGTTCTTC. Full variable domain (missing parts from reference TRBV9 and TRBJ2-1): DSGVTQTPKHLITATGQRVTLRCSPRSGDLSVYWYQQSLDQGLQFLIQYYNGEERAKGNILERFSAQQFPDLHSELNLSSLELGDSALYFCASSVVPRRTVALEEQFFGPGTRLTVL.

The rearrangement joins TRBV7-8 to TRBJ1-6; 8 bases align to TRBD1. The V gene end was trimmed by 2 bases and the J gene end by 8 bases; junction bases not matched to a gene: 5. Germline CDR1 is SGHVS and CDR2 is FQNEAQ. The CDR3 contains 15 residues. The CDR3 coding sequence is TGTGCCAGCAGCTTACGACAGGGGCGGGATTCACCCCTCCACTTT. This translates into CASSLRQGRDSPLHF.

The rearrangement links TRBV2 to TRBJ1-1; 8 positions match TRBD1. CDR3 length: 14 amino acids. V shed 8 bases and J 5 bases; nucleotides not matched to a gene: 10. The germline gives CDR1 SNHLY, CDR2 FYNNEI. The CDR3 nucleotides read TGTGCCAGCCAGATCCAGGGGGCCGGGACTGAAGCTTTCTTT. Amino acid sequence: CASQIQGAGTEAFF.

The CDR3 bases are TGTGCCAGCAGTTTAGCAGGGGCTAGGCGCTACACCTTC. Its protein product is CASSLAGARRYTF. The V gene is TRBV12-3 or TRBV12-4, the J gene TRBJ1-2; D may be TRBD1 (5 bases). V was trimmed by 0 bases and J by 9 bases, leaving 11 bases between them. The CDR3 contains 13 residues.

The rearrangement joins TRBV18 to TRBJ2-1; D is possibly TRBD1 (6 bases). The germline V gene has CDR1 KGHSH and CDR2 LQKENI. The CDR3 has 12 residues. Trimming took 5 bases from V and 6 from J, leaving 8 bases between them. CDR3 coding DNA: TGTGCCAGCTCAACGGACAGCAATGAGCAGTTCTTC. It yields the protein CASSTDSNEQFF.

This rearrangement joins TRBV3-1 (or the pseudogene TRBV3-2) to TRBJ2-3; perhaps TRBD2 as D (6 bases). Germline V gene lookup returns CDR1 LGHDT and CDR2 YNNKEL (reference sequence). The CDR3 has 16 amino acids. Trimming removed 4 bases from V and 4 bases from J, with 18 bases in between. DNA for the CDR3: TGTGCCAGCAGCCGCCCGGGACTCGCTGCGCCAGATACGCAGTATTTT. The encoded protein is CASSRPGLAAPDTQYF.

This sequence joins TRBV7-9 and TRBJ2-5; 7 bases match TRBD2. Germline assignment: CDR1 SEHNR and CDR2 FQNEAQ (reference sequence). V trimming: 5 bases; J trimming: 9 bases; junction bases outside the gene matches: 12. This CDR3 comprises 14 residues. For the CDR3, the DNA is TGTGCCAGCAGCACCATGGAACTAGCGCGCGCCCAGTACTTC. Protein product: CASSTMELARAQYF. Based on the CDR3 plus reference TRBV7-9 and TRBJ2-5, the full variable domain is DTGVSQNPRHKITKRGQNVTFRCDPISEHNRLYWYRQTLGQGPEFLTYFQNEAQLEKSRLLSDRFSAERPKGSFSTLEIQRTEQGDSAMYLCASSTMELARAQYFGPGTRLLVL.

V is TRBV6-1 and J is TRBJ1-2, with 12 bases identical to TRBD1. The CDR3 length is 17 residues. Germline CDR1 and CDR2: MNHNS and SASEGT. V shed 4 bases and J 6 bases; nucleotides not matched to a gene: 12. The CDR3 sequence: CASSARTGTGGSNGYTF. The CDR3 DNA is TGTGCCAGCAGTGCTAGAACCGGGACAGGGGGCTCAAATGGCTACACCTTC.

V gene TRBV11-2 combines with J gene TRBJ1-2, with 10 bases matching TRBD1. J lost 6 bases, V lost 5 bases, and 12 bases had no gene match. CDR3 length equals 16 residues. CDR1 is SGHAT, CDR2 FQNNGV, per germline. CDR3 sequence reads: CASSLTGTGVIHGYTF. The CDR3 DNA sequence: TGTGCCAGCAGCCTCACCGGGACAGGGGTTATACATGGCTACACCTTC.

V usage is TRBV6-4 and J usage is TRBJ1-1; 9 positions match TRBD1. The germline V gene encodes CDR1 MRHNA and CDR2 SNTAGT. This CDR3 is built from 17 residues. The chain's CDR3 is CPLTGGPSTGLNTEAFF. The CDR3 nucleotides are TGTCCCTTGACAGGGGGACCCTCCACCGGCTTGAACACTGAAGCTTTCTTT.